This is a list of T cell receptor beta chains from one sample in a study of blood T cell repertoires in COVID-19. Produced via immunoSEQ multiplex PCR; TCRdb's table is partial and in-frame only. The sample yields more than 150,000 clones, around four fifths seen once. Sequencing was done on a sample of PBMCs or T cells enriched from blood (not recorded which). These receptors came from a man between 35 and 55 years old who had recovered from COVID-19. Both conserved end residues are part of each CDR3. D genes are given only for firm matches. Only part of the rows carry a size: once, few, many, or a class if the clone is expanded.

DNA: TGTGCCAGCAGCCGCCCGGCGAGGGACAGCGGAACCTACGAGCAGTACTTC
CDR3: CASSRPARDSGTYEQYF
D: TRBD1
V: TRBV7-2
size: once
J: TRBJ2-7

DNA: TGTGCCAGCAGCTTAGATTCAGGGGCGGATCAAGAGACCCAGTACTTC
CDR3: CASSLDSGADQETQYF
D: -
V: TRBV11-2
size: -
J: TRBJ2-5

DNA: TGTGCCAGCAGCTTATTGGCTGGACTTCGCGATGAGCAGTTCTTC
CDR3: CASSLLAGLRDEQFF
D: -
V: TRBV7-3
size: -
J: TRBJ2-1

DNA: TGTGCCAGCAGCAAGGGACTAGCGGGAGAACTCCAGTACTTC
CDR3: CASSKGLAGELQYF
D: TRBD2
V: TRBV11-2
size: -
J: TRBJ2-5

DNA: TGCGCCAGCAGTGTGGACACCCGCCGGGGCTACACCTTC
CDR3: CASSVDTRRGYTF
D: -
V: TRBV10-2
size: -
J: TRBJ1-2

DNA: TGTGCCAGCAGCTTAACCTCTCGGGGGGGTTTGGAGGCGGATACGCAGTATTTT
CDR3: CASSLTSRGGLEADTQYF
D: TRBD2
V: TRBV7-3
size: few
J: TRBJ2-3

DNA: TGTGCCAGCAGTAAGGGACAGGGTCGGGACGAGACCCAGTACTTC
CDR3: CASSKGQGRDETQYF
D: TRBD1
V: TRBV5-8
size: -
J: TRBJ2-5

DNA: TGCGCCAGCAGCTTGGCCACACAGAGTAACACTGAAGCTTTCTTT
CDR3: CASSLATQSNTEAFF
D: -
V: TRBV5-1
size: -
J: TRBJ1-1

DNA: TGTGCCAGCTCACCACTGGAGGGAGCGGTGGATACGCAGTATTTT
CDR3: CASSPLEGAVDTQYF
D: -
V: TRBV18
size: once
J: TRBJ2-3

DNA: TGTGCCAGTAGTACGATAACTGGGACTAGCGGGGTCCAGTTCTTC
CDR3: CASSTITGTSGVQFF
D: TRBD2
V: TRBV19
size: -
J: TRBJ2-1

DNA: TGTGCCAGCAGCCAAGGGGCCACCCCGTACCAAGAGACCCAGTACTTC
CDR3: CASSQGATPYQETQYF
D: -
V: TRBV14
size: -
J: TRBJ2-5

DNA: TGTGCTAGCAGCTTAGCTTTTTTGAGCTCGAGTGAGCAGTTCTTC
CDR3: CASSLAFLSSSEQFF
D: -
V: TRBV7-7
size: -
J: TRBJ2-1

DNA: TGTGCCATCAGTGAGTCGAAAGTGATCCTCACTTATGGCTACACCTTC
CDR3: CAISESKVILTYGYTF
D: -
V: TRBV10-3
size: many
J: TRBJ1-2

DNA: TGTGCCAGCAGCCAATTAACCGGCGCGGGTGGCTACACCTTC
CDR3: CASSQLTGAGGYTF
D: -
V: TRBV3-1/TRBV3-2
size: -
J: TRBJ1-2

DNA: TGTGCCAGCAGCACTACCTGGACAGGGAGCGGCTACACCTTC
CDR3: CASSTTWTGSGYTF
D: TRBD1
V: TRBV9
size: -
J: TRBJ1-2

DNA: TGTGCCAGCAGTTTAAGCACAGGGAACACTGAAGCTTTCTTT
CDR3: CASSLSTGNTEAFF
D: -
V: TRBV28
size: -
J: TRBJ1-1

DNA: TGTGCCAGCAGCGTAGCTAGCCACATTAACTATGGCTACACCTTC
CDR3: CASSVASHINYGYTF
D: -
V: TRBV9
size: -
J: TRBJ1-2

DNA: TGTGCCAGCAGCCAAGATGGACAGGGCGCCTACAATGAGCAGTTCTTC
CDR3: CASSQDGQGAYNEQFF
D: TRBD1
V: TRBV4-2
size: once
J: TRBJ2-1

DNA: TGTGCCAGCCGTCCACAGGGGATGAGCGGGCCCCAGCATTTT
CDR3: CASRPQGMSGPQHF
D: TRBD1
V: TRBV2
size: few
J: TRBJ1-5

DNA: TGTGCCAGCAGCTTAGAGGGGTTGGTGGATGAAAAACTGTTTTTT
CDR3: CASSLEGLVDEKLFF
D: -
V: TRBV7-2
size: -
J: TRBJ1-4

DNA: TGTGCCAGCAGCTTAGAACCCAGCGGGAGTTTGACAGATACGCAGTATTTT
CDR3: CASSLEPSGSLTDTQYF
D: TRBD2
V: TRBV7-8
size: -
J: TRBJ2-3

DNA: TGTGCCAGCAGCCGGCGTGACGGGGGCACTGAAGCTTTCTTT
CDR3: CASSRRDGGTEAFF
D: -
V: TRBV7-9
size: -
J: TRBJ1-1

DNA: TGTGCCAGCAGCCAAAATCGGGATCAGAACACTGAAGCTTTCTTT
CDR3: CASSQNRDQNTEAFF
D: -
V: TRBV5-4
size: -
J: TRBJ1-1

DNA: TGTGCCAGCAGCTTAGCGTCATTTGATACGCAGTATTTT
CDR3: CASSLASFDTQYF
D: -
V: TRBV7-9
size: -
J: TRBJ2-3

DNA: TGTGCCAGCAGCCCCTTCCTGGGACAGGGGGCCTCGAACACCGGGGAGCTGTTTTTT
CDR3: CASSPFLGQGASNTGELFF
D: TRBD1
V: TRBV7-9
size: -
J: TRBJ2-2

DNA: TGTGCCAGCAGCCCTGACCCGGGACACGGTAGCCCTTTTGGAAACACCATATATTTT
CDR3: CASSPDPGHGSPFGNTIYF
D: -
V: TRBV27
size: -
J: TRBJ1-3

DNA: TGTGCCAGCAGCTTAGAAGGTCGGAGGTCCTACAATGAGCAGTTCTTC
CDR3: CASSLEGRRSYNEQFF
D: -
V: TRBV7-2
size: -
J: TRBJ2-1

DNA: TGTGCCAGCCGCAAGCAGGGAAGAAATTCACCCCTCCACTTT
CDR3: CASRKQGRNSPLHF
D: -
V: TRBV6-5
size: -
J: TRBJ1-6

DNA: TGTGCCAGCAGTTCGGGGGGTGCAAGTGAAGCTTTCTTT
CDR3: CASSSGGASEAFF
D: -
V: TRBV12-3/TRBV12-4
size: -
J: TRBJ1-1

DNA: TGTGCCAGCAGCGTATTTGGGACAGGGGGAATGTTAACGCAGTATTTT
CDR3: CASSVFGTGGMLTQYF
D: TRBD1
V: TRBV9
size: few
J: TRBJ2-3

DNA: TGCGCCAGCAGCCAAGTTACTAGCGGGCAGGGGGATACGCAGTATTTT
CDR3: CASSQVTSGQGDTQYF
D: TRBD2
V: TRBV4-1
size: -
J: TRBJ2-3